The 23 T cell receptor beta chains given below trace back to one sample, sequenced in a study of blood T cell repertoires in COVID-19. Method: immunoSEQ multiplex PCR; TCRdb's copy keeps in-frame clones and lacks some. The sample lists over 100,000 clones, over 80% occurring once. The specimen was peripheral blood. Receptor source: a woman between 65 and 79 years old with acute or convalescent COVID-19.

This clone was observed a handful of times. J is TRBJ2-7 and V is TRBV28; D might be TRBD1 (5 bases). The length of the CDR3 is 14 residues. Trimming shortened V by 7 bases and J by 5 bases, and 18 bases separated the two germline ends. Germline V gene data show CDR1 as MDHEN and CDR2 as SYDVKM. The CDR3 coding sequence is TGTGCCAGCACCTTAGGCACAGGCTGGGACGAGCAGTACTTC. Its translation: CASTLGTGWDEQYF. Variable domain in full (rest from reference TRBV28 and TRBJ2-7): DVKVTQSSRYLVKRTGEKVFLECVQDMDHENMFWYRQDPGLGLRLIYFSYDVKMKEKGDIPEGYSVSREKKERFSLILESASTNQTSMYLCASTLGTGWDEQYFGPGTRLTVT.

The chain is built from TRBV10-3 and TRBJ2-3; D is possibly TRBD1 (5 bases). Trimming shortened V by 2 bases and J by 2 bases, and 5 bases separated the two germline ends. Germline lookup yields CDR1 ENHRY and CDR2 SYGVKD. The CDR3 sequence is 13 residues long. CDR3 sequence: CAISEGATDTQYF. The CDR3 bases are TGTGCCATCAGTGAGGGGGCCACAGATACGCAGTATTTT.

The rearrangement links TRBV7-3 to TRBJ1-1; maybe TRBD1 (5 bases). Per germline, CDR1 SGHTA and CDR2 FQGTGA. This CDR3 has 13 amino acids. The V end lost 3 bases, the J end lost 3 bases, and 8 bases lay between the germline ends. This chain's CDR3 is CASSFTGDTEAFF. CDR3 bases: TGTGCCAGCAGCTTCACGGGGGACACTGAAGCTTTCTTT.

The chain carries TRBV3-1 (or the pseudogene TRBV3-2) and TRBJ2-1; D is perhaps TRBD2 (7 bases). Germline assignment: CDR1 LGHDT and CDR2 YNNKEL (reference sequence). V dropped 0 bases and J dropped 4 bases, with 22 bases sitting between them. The CDR3 is 19 amino acids. The CDR3 coding sequence is TGTGCCAGCAGCCAAGATCCCCCAGTAGGACTAGGGGGGTACAATGAGCAGTTCTTC. This codes for CASSQDPPVGLGGYNEQFF.

This clone has just one count. The chain links TRBV3-1 (or the pseudogene TRBV3-2) to TRBJ2-3; 10 positions agree with TRBD2. Germline CDR1 is LGHDT and CDR2 is YNNKEL (reference sequence). Germline trimming cut 3 bases from V and 4 bases from J; bases unmatched to any gene: 4. The CDR3 length is 15 residues. In nucleotides, the CDR3 is TGTGCCAGCAGCCAGGCTAGCGGGAGCGCAGATACGCAGTATTTT. The encoded protein is CASSQASGSADTQYF.

The chain couples TRBV2 to TRBJ2-1, with TRBD2 matching over 7 bases. This CDR3 comprises 13 residues. V was pared by 6 bases and J by 4 bases, with 3 bases of the junction left unmatched. Germline values: CDR1 SNHLY, CDR2 FYNNEI. CDR3 DNA sequence: TGTGCCAGCAGCCATAGCGGGTACAATGAGCAGTTCTTC. It encodes CASSHSGYNEQFF.

This sequence joins TRBV7-8 and TRBJ2-7; 14 bases match TRBD2. The CDR3 has 15 amino acids. In germline, CDR1 is SGHVS, CDR2 FQNEAQ. V lost 5 bases, J lost 3 bases, and 3 bases stayed unmatched. CDR3: CASSPGTSGSYEQYF. CDR3 sequence (DNA): TGTGCCAGCAGCCCCGGGACTAGCGGGAGCTACGAGCAGTACTTC.

The rearrangement joins TRBV7-9 to TRBJ1-2; D is uncertain. The CDR3 is made up of 16 amino acids. Germline values: CDR1 SEHNR, CDR2 FQNEAQ (reference sequence). V lost 1 base and J lost 5, with 17 bases in between. CDR3 amino acids: CASSLGFYPRLYGYTF. DNA for the CDR3: TGTGCCAGCAGCTTAGGCTTTTACCCTAGATTATATGGCTACACCTTC.

The V gene is TRBV2, the J gene TRBJ2-3; 8 bases fit TRBD1. The V segment lost 7 bases and the J segment 1 base; nucleotides outside the gene matches: 4. This CDR3 has 14 residues. Per germline, CDR1 SNHLY and CDR2 FYNNEI. The CDR3 DNA sequence: TGTGCCAGCACCGGACAGGGAGGCACAGATACGCAGTATTTT. The encoded protein is CASTGQGGTDTQYF.

About this clone itself: This sample includes further DNA sequences coding for the same CDR3. The V call is TRBV4-1, the J call TRBJ2-7; 8 nucleotides align to TRBD1. The CDR3 consists of 14 residues. Germline V CDR1 and CDR2: MGHRA, YSYEKL. With 3 bases clipped from V and 1 base from J, the junction kept 2 bases outside the gene matches. This CDR3 reads CASSQRQGSYEQYF. The CDR3 DNA reads TGCGCCAGCAGCCAGAGACAGGGGTCCTACGAGCAGTACTTC.

Concerning this clone itself: This CDR3 is also generated by other DNA sequences in the sample. The chain uses TRBV5-1 and TRBJ2-3, with TRBD1 matching over 7 bases. The germline CDR1 and CDR2 sequences are SGHRS and YFSETQ. The J segment lost 0 bases and the V segment lost 1 base, leaving 5 bases of the junction unmatched. The CDR3 extends over 16 amino acids. The CDR3, as DNA: TGCGCCAGCAGCTTGAGGGGGCAGGGTAGCACAGATACGCAGTATTTT. Amino acids: CASSLRGQGSTDTQYF.

The V and J genes are TRBV9 and TRBJ1-3; D might be TRBD1 (5 bases). The CDR3 is 15 residues long. Between the trimmed V and J ends, which lost 4 bases and 1 base, there was a span of 12 bases. CDR1 is SGDLS, CDR2 YYNGEE, per germline. CDR3 region: CASSTLTASGNTIYF. The CDR3, as DNA: TGTGCCAGCAGCACGCTGACAGCATCTGGAAACACCATATATTTT.

The chain combines TRBV5-1 with TRBJ1-2; the D gene is possibly TRBD1 (5 bases). Germline V gene sequence: CDR1 SGHRS, CDR2 YFSETQ. V lost 4 bases and J lost 6, with 13 bases in between. The CDR3 extends over 13 amino acids. CDR3 nucleotide sequence: TGCGCCAGCAGCCCGGGGGGGGTAGATGGCTACACCTTC. This encodes CASSPGGVDGYTF.

As for this clone: This same CDR3 is encoded by further DNA sequences in the sample. This chain uses TRBV19 with TRBJ1-1; D is possibly TRBD1 (5 bases). CDR1 LNHDA and CDR2 SQIVND come from the germline V gene (reference sequence). The CDR3 sequence is 13 residues long. The V end was cut by 4 bases, the J end by 0 bases, with 6 bases between. The DNA for the CDR3 is TGTGCCAGTAGTACACAGGTGAACACTGAAGCTTTCTTT. Protein: CASSTQVNTEAFF.

This rearrangement joins TRBV5-1 to TRBJ2-1, with TRBD2 matching 12 bases. The V and J ends lost 3 bases and 6 bases, in that order; junction bases with no gene match: 4. This CDR3 region has 15 residues. Germline V gives CDR1 SGHRS, CDR2 YFSETQ. The CDR3 loop reads CASSSLAGGGNEQFF. The DNA for the CDR3 is TGCGCCAGCAGCTCTCTAGCGGGAGGGGGCAATGAGCAGTTCTTC.

The sample holds a few counts of this clone. The V gene is TRBV6-5, the J gene TRBJ1-2; D is uncertain. Germline V CDR1 and CDR2: MNHEY, SVGAGI. This CDR3 has 16 residues. V dropped 2 bases and J dropped 3 bases, with 16 bases sitting between them. CDR3 in amino acids: CASSYRSRGTDYGYTF. The DNA for the CDR3 is TGTGCCAGCAGTTACCGGTCCCGGGGAACCGACTATGGCTACACCTTC.

The chain couples TRBV6-6 to TRBJ1-1; TRBD1 aligns across 7 bases. Trimming removed 5 bases from V and 6 bases from J; junction bases left unmatched: 9. Germline loops: CDR1 MNHNY, CDR2 SVGAGI (reference sequence). CDR3 length equals 14 residues. Written as DNA, the CDR3 is TGTGCCAGCAGTCCCTCTGGGGACAGCGCTGAAGCTTTCTTT. Protein: CASSPSGDSAEAFF.

The chain is built from TRBV11-3 and TRBJ2-3; 10 bases agree with TRBD1. This CDR3 comprises 16 residues. J gave up 1 base and V 1 base, and 2 bases lay outside the gene matches. Germline lookup yields CDR1 SGHNT and CDR2 YENEEA. CDR3 in amino acids: CASSLAGTGGTDTQYF. As DNA, the CDR3 is TGTGCCAGCAGCTTAGCCGGGACAGGGGGCACAGATACGCAGTATTTT.

The chain employs TRBV7-2 and TRBJ1-5; possibly TRBD1 for D (6 bases). The germline gives CDR1 SGHTA, CDR2 FQGNSA. CDR3 size: 14 residues. The V end lost 1 base, the J end lost 5 bases, and 9 bases lay between the germline ends. The CDR3 reads CASSLGGRDQPQHF. In DNA form, the CDR3 reads TGTGCCAGCAGCTTAGGGGGGCGCGATCAGCCCCAGCATTTT.

This chain links TRBV2 with TRBJ2-5; D is possibly TRBD2 (5 bases). The CDR3 length is 13 residues. Deletions cut 5 bases from V and 3 bases from J, with 10 bases between. The germline CDR1 and CDR2 sequences are SNHLY and FYNNEI. The CDR3 region is CASSLRTEETQYF. The CDR3 region has the DNA TGTGCCAGCAGTTTGAGGACTGAAGAGACCCAGTACTTC.

The rearrangement links TRBV20-1 to TRBJ2-5, with a weak D call TRBD2 (5 bases). V lost 3 bases, J lost 5 bases, and 13 bases lay in between. Looked up from germline, CDR1 is DFQATT and CDR2 is SNEGSKA (reference sequence). This CDR3 is built from 13 residues. CDR3 sequence: CSASPGFGETQYF. The CDR3 DNA sequence: TGCAGTGCTAGTCCGGGGTTTGGGGAGACCCAGTACTTC.

DNA of the CDR3: TGTGCCAGCAGTCCGACAGGAGATCGGGAGACCCAGTACTTC. This codes for CASSPTGDRETQYF. The chain couples TRBV7-9 to TRBJ2-5; D may be TRBD1 (6 bases). Looked up from germline, CDR1 is SEHNR and CDR2 is FQNEAQ (reference sequence). Between the trimmed V and J ends, which lost 6 bases and 5 bases, there was a span of 16 bases. The length of the CDR3 is 14 residues. Variable domain in full (rest from reference TRBV7-9 and TRBJ2-5): DTGVSQNPRHKITKRGQNVTFRCDPISEHNRLYWYRQTLGQGPEFLTYFQNEAQLEKSRLLSDRFSAERPKGSFSTLEIQRTEQGDSAMYLCASSPTGDRETQYFGPGTRLLVL.

This rearrangement joins TRBV2 to TRBJ1-1, with D possibly TRBD1 on 6 matching bases. This CDR3 has 13 amino acids. Germline values: CDR1 SNHLY, CDR2 FYNNEI. V dropped 8 bases and J dropped 1 base, with 11 bases sitting between them. The DNA for the CDR3 is TGTGCCAGCCGTTCACAGGGGAACACTGAAGCTTTCTTT. As protein: CASRSQGNTEAFF.